What follows are 29 T cell receptor beta chains derived from one specimen sequenced in a study of shared clonotypes between healthy human individuals (TCRdb year 2020). Library preparation used the immunoSEQ multiplex PCR assay. Entries here come from immuneACCESS through TCRdb and include only in-frame sequences with V and J called. Some clones fail to appear in such tables; in the studies checked, an unresolved V gene covers under half of the shortfall, and the cause of the remainder is unknown. The sample records more than 1,200,000 clones, just under 99% of which are singletons. The top ten clonotypes cover under 0.45% of the sample. The sequencing input was naive CD4+ T cells sorted from blood. Explained via the paper, the cell subset or site label denotes: CD45RA+ positively selected. Receptors were obtained from a man aged 25-40 years in good health.

CDR3 nucleotides: TGTGCCAGCAGCCGACTCAGCGTGGAAAGCAATCAGCCCCAGCATTTT. As protein: CASSRLSVESNQPQHF. The chain joins TRBV27 to TRBJ1-5; D gene uncertain. The CDR3 is 16 residues long. The germline V gene has CDR1 MNHEY and CDR2 SMNVEV (reference sequence). The germline V and J ends were trimmed by 6 bases and 1 base, with 16 bases remaining between them.

The chain couples TRBV11-3 to TRBJ2-7; 7 bases fit TRBD2. The germline V gene encodes CDR1 SGHNT and CDR2 YENEEA. This CDR3 is built from 15 residues. The trim removed 8 bases at V and 5 bases at J, leaving 15 bases unmatched. The CDR3 sequence: CASEDSRRGTHEQYF. The CDR3 DNA follows: TGTGCCAGCGAAGATTCGAGGCGGGGGACGCACGAGCAGTACTTC.

The rearrangement links TRBV5-4 to TRBJ2-5; D remains ambiguous. Germline CDR1 SGHNT, CDR2 YYREEE (reference sequence). The CDR3 has 15 residues. Trimming took 0 bases from V and 2 from J, leaving 11 bases between them. The CDR3 DNA is TGTGCCAGCAGCTTGGACCTGACGCAACAAGAGACCCAGTACTTC. Protein product: CASSLDLTQQETQYF.

This rearrangement joins TRBV9 to TRBJ2-7, with 12 bases aligning to TRBD2. The CDR3 spans 15 residues. V was pared by 0 bases and J by 6 bases, with 4 bases of the junction left unmatched. Germline loops: CDR1 SGDLS, CDR2 YYNGEE. CDR3: CASSVAVLAGGEQYF. The CDR3, as DNA: TGTGCCAGCAGCGTAGCTGTACTAGCGGGAGGCGAGCAGTACTTC.

V is TRBV6-5 and J is TRBJ1-2; a possible D gene is TRBD1 (6 bases). The CDR3 length is 15 residues. Germline V gives CDR1 MNHEY, CDR2 SVGAGI. The V and J ends lost 7 bases and 5 bases respectively, with 20 bases between them. This CDR3 reads CASTAYRDASYGYTF. The CDR3 DNA is TGTGCCAGCACCGCCTACAGGGACGCATCTTATGGCTACACCTTC.

The chain has TRBV27 and TRBJ2-7, with TRBD1 matching over 8 bases. CDR3 length: 13 residues. The ends lost 5 bases at V and 3 bases at J; junction bases unmatched: 3. Germline V gives CDR1 MNHEY, CDR2 SMNVEV (reference sequence). CDR3 in DNA: TGTGCCAGCAGTGATGACAGGGGCTACGAGCAGTACTTC. As protein: CASSDDRGYEQYF.

The chain carries TRBV7-8 and TRBJ2-3, with TRBD2 identical over 7 bases. There are 17 residues in the CDR3. The germline V gene has CDR1 SGHVS and CDR2 FQNEAQ. V was pared by 5 bases and J by 1 base, with 12 bases of the junction left unmatched. The CDR3 coding sequence is TGTGCCAGCAGCCCCAGACCGGGAGGCAGGGGCACAGATACGCAGTATTTT. Translated: CASSPRPGGRGTDTQYF. The complete variable domain, with remaining parts taken from reference TRBV7-8 and TRBJ2-3, reads GAGVSQSPRYKVAKRGQDVALRCDPISGHVSLFWYQQALGQGPEFLTYFQNEAQLDKSGLPSDRFFAERPEGSVSTLKIQRTQQEDSAVYLCASSPRPGGRGTDTQYFGPGTRLTVL.

The rearrangement joins TRBV27 to TRBJ2-7; TRBD2 is a possible D gene (6 bases). The CDR3 is 15 residues long. V lost 8 bases and J 0 bases, leaving 17 bases between the germline ends. Per germline, CDR1 MNHEY and CDR2 SMNVEV (reference sequence). In DNA, the CDR3 is TGTGCCAGCTTTTCGTTTCGGGAGAGCTCCTACGAGCAGTACTTC. Its translation: CASFSFRESSYEQYF.

The chain joins TRBV15 to TRBJ2-3, with TRBD1 matching 10 bases. The CDR3 has 15 residues. Germline lookup yields CDR1 LNHNV and CDR2 YYDKDF (reference sequence). V lost 3 bases and J lost 8; bases outside the gene matches: 8. CDR3 residues: CATSRGTGDLGTQYF. The CDR3 DNA follows: TGTGCCACCAGCAGGGGGACAGGGGATTTAGGTACGCAGTATTTT.

The rearrangement links TRBV5-1 to TRBJ2-7; 9 nucleotides line up with TRBD2. Losses at the gene ends were 0 bases for V and 3 bases for J; bases not matched to a gene: 7. The CDR3 loop spans 16 amino acids. CDR1 and CDR2 (germline): SGHRS, YFSETQ. This CDR3 is CASSLGFSGGFYEQYF. Here the CDR3 DNA reads TGCGCCAGCAGCTTGGGATTTAGCGGGGGATTCTACGAGCAGTACTTC.

Here the CDR3 DNA reads TGTGCCACCAGCAGAGATCTCCGGGGTCATGAAAAACTGTTTTTT. Translated, it gives CATSRDLRGHEKLFF. V usage is TRBV15 and J usage is TRBJ1-4; the D is unclear. CDR1 is LNHNV and CDR2 is YYDKDF in the germline V gene (reference sequence). The CDR3 loop spans 15 amino acids. V lost 0 bases and J lost 6, with 11 bases in between.

The genes are TRBV11-1 and TRBJ2-5; 7 bases map to TRBD2. The V gene end was trimmed by 4 bases and the J gene end by 5 bases; junction bases not matched to a gene: 13. The CDR3 covers 16 residues. CDR1 and CDR2 from the germline V gene are SGHAT and FQDESV (reference sequence). The DNA of the CDR3 is TGTGCCAGCAGCTCCCTGACTAGCTGGAGGTTGGAGACCCAGTACTTC. It codes for CASSSLTSWRLETQYF.

The genes are TRBV7-9 and TRBJ1-5; TRBD1 aligns across 9 bases. The V gene end was trimmed by 5 bases and the J gene end by 4 bases; junction bases not matched to a gene: 9. This CDR3 spans 16 amino acids. Germline assignment: CDR1 SEHNR and CDR2 FQNEAQ (reference sequence). Here the CDR3 DNA reads TGTGCCAGCAGCCTCGTCGGGACAGGGAAAAATCAGCCCCAGCATTTT. It encodes CASSLVGTGKNQPQHF.

This clone was recorded once. The chain employs TRBV9 and TRBJ2-7, with a possible D match to TRBD1 (6 bases). Germline loops: CDR1 SGDLS, CDR2 YYNGEE. There are 16 residues in the CDR3. V gave up 0 bases and J gave up 0 bases, with 13 bases separating them. The chain's CDR3 is CASSVEARGSSYEQYF. DNA for the CDR3: TGTGCCAGCAGCGTAGAAGCCAGGGGCAGCTCCTACGAGCAGTACTTC.

The chain carries TRBV7-2 and TRBJ1-2, with a possible D match to TRBD1 (6 bases). Trimming removed 4 bases at V and 7 bases at J, with 31 bases between. The CDR3 is 19 amino acids. CDR1 is SGHTA and CDR2 is FQGNSA in the germline V gene. CDR3 bases: TGTGCCAGCAGCTCCGACAGGTCGTCACGGCTGGGACGCTTTGGTGGCTACACCTTC. Its translation is CASSSDRSSRLGRFGGYTF.

The chain combines TRBV27 with TRBJ2-3, with 7 bases that match TRBD1. This CDR3 contains 15 residues. CDR1 MNHEY and CDR2 SMNVEV come from the germline V gene (reference sequence). The junction had 8 bases not matched to a gene; V was cut back by 5 bases and J by 3 bases. The CDR3 DNA reads TGTGCCAGCAGTATACGACAGGGTTGGACAGATACGCAGTATTTT. As protein: CASSIRQGWTDTQYF.

The chain links TRBV11-2 to TRBJ2-1; TRBD1 is a possible D gene (6 bases). The CDR3 contains 15 residues. V lost 5 bases, J lost 0 bases, and 11 bases lay in between. The germline V gene has CDR1 SGHAT and CDR2 FQNNGV. The chain's CDR3 is CASSIGQFSYNEQFF. In DNA, the CDR3 is TGTGCCAGCAGCATCGGACAGTTCTCCTACAATGAGCAGTTCTTC.

Here the CDR3 DNA reads TGTGCCAGCAGCTCCTCAGACAGGGGCGTTTACGAGCAGTACTTC. This encodes CASSSSDRGVYEQYF. This chain uses TRBV5-4 with TRBJ2-7, with 8 nucleotides matching TRBD1. The V gene end was trimmed by 3 bases and the J gene end by 4 bases; junction bases not matched to a gene: 9. CDR1 and CDR2 from the germline V gene are SGHNT and YYREEE (reference sequence). The CDR3 extends over 15 amino acids.

J is TRBJ1-4 and V is TRBV12-2. TRBV12-2 is classified as a pseudogene. There are 14 residues in the CDR3. This CDR3 is CASRLALVADFIFF. For the CDR3, the DNA is TGTGCAAGTCGCTTAGCGTTGGTAGCAGACTTCATCTTTTTT.

The sample holds one count of this clone. The chain has TRBV29-1 and TRBJ2-3; D is unresolved. The CDR3 covers 15 residues. Germline V gives CDR1 SQVTM, CDR2 ANQGSEA. V lost 3 bases and J lost 3, with 16 bases in between. CDR3 sequence: CSVEFLVWQTDTQYF. For the CDR3, the DNA is TGCAGCGTTGAGTTCCTAGTTTGGCAAACAGATACGCAGTATTTT.

The V and J genes are TRBV28 and TRBJ1-2, with D possibly being TRBD1 (6 bases). The V and J ends lost 10 bases and 0 bases respectively, with 12 bases between them. Germline values: CDR1 MDHEN, CDR2 SYDVKM. This CDR3 comprises 13 residues. The CDR3 region is CATGGAPNYGYTF. In DNA, the CDR3 is TGTGCCACCGGGGGGGCCCCTAACTATGGCTACACCTTC.

This chain joins TRBV2 and TRBJ2-7; 7 bases agree with TRBD1. The CDR3 spans 13 residues. Trimming removed 6 bases from V and 6 bases from J; junction bases left unmatched: 8. Germline V gene data show CDR1 as SNHLY and CDR2 as FYNNEI. The DNA for the CDR3 is TGTGCCAGCAGCCTGACAGGGTTTGGCGAGCAGTACTTC. Translated, it gives CASSLTGFGEQYF.

The chain is built from TRBV10-1 and TRBJ2-2; TRBD2 is a possible D gene (6 bases). The CDR3 covers 13 residues. Germline CDR1 reads WNHNN; CDR2 reads SYGVQD (reference sequence). Trimming left V 8 bases short and J 4 bases short, with 11 bases between. Here the CDR3 reads CASGDSSTGELFF. The CDR3 DNA reads as TGCGCCAGCGGGGACTCTTCCACCGGGGAGCTGTTTTTT.

Comment on this clone: In the same sample, other DNA sequences code for this CDR3. The chain employs TRBV7-3 and TRBJ2-6; no definite D call. Trimming removed 5 bases at V and 1 base at J, with 6 bases between. The CDR3 contains 14 residues. The germline CDR1 and CDR2 sequences are SGHTA and FQGTGA. CDR3: CASSRDSGANVLTF. In DNA, the CDR3 is TGTGCCAGCAGCCGCGATTCTGGGGCCAACGTCCTGACTTTC. Drawing the rest from reference TRBV7-3 and TRBJ2-6, the complete variable domain is GAGVSQTPSNKVTEKGKYVELRCDPISGHTALYWYRQSLGQGPEFLIYFQGTGAADDSGLPNDRFFAVRPEGSVSTLKIQRTERGDSAVYLCASSRDSGANVLTFGAGSRLTVL.

The genes are TRBV19 and TRBJ2-3; D call uncertain. This CDR3 spans 18 amino acids. V lost 1 base and J lost 1, with 18 bases in between. Germline V gene lookup returns CDR1 LNHDA and CDR2 SQIVND (reference sequence). The CDR3 reads CASSIGGTATRGTDTQYF. The CDR3 nucleotides read TGTGCCAGTAGTATAGGTGGCACAGCTACTCGTGGCACAGATACGCAGTATTTT. Full variable domain (rest looked up from reference TRBV19 and TRBJ2-3): DGGITQSPKYLFRKEGQNVTLSCEQNLNHDAMYWYRQDPGQGLRLIYYSQIVNDFQKGDIAEGYSVSREKKESFPLTVTSAQKNPTAFYLCASSIGGTATRGTDTQYFGPGTRLTVL.

The rearrangement uses TRBV9 and TRBJ2-1, with D hard to call. The CDR3 spans 12 residues. The V and J ends lost 0 bases and 9 bases respectively, with 7 bases between them. Germline V CDR1 and CDR2: SGDLS, YYNGEE. CDR3 DNA sequence: TGTGCCAGCAGCGTAGCTTGGGGTGAGCAGTTCTTC. It is translated as CASSVAWGEQFF.

The gene calls are TRBV5-1 and TRBJ2-3; D uncertain. From germline, CDR1 is SGHRS and CDR2 YFSETQ. The CDR3 is made up of 14 amino acids. Trimming shortened V by 1 base and J by 4 bases, and 10 bases separated the two germline ends. The CDR3, as DNA: TGCGCCAGCAGCTTGCTGCCTAGTTCAGATACGCAGTATTTT. As protein: CASSLLPSSDTQYF.

This clone is a singleton in its sample. This chain links TRBV7-3 with TRBJ2-2; 8 bases agree with TRBD2. The CDR3 covers 17 residues. Germline lookup yields CDR1 SGHTA and CDR2 FQGTGA. V gave up 5 bases and J gave up 3 bases; unmatched junction bases: 11. For the CDR3, the DNA is TGTGCCAGCAGCGCGGACGGACTAGCCCATCACACCGGGGAGCTGTTTTTT. It is translated as CASSADGLAHHTGELFF.

This chain joins TRBV6-5 and TRBJ2-5; 11 bases match TRBD2. Losses at the gene ends were 5 bases for V and 5 bases for J; bases not matched to a gene: 7. CDR1 MNHEY and CDR2 SVGAGI come from the germline V gene. The CDR3 has 15 residues. The CDR3 nucleotides read TGTGCCAGCAGTAAACTAGCGGGAGTTCTGGAGACCCAGTACTTC. Encoded protein: CASSKLAGVLETQYF.